This T cell receptor beta chain comes out of a study of response to subunit inactivated influenza vaccine. This clonotype was recorded many times. This CDR3 has 14 residues. Germline CDR1 is LGHNA and CDR2 is YSLEER. Trimming removed 1 base at V and 5 bases at J, with 6 bases between. TCRdb ran MiXCR on the RT-PCR reads and lists one entry per CDR3 protein. The table has fewer than 800,000 distinct CDR3 sequences, 15% to 18% seen once. V gene TRBV4-3 combines with J gene TRBJ1-6; D call uncertain. The material was PBMCs from blood, obtained 11 to 12 days after vaccination. The sequence was collected from a man aged 45-65 years who received an inactivated influenza vaccine. The CDR3 is CASSQGTHNSPLHF. As DNA, the CDR3 is TGCGCCAGCAGCCAAGGAACGCATAATTCACCCCTCCACTTT.